These 14 T cell receptor beta chains came from one sample sequenced in a study of shared clonotypes between healthy human individuals. Sequenced by immunoSEQ multiplex PCR; TCRdb stores in-frame clones only, minus some. Counted here are around 990,000 clones, about 80% occurring once; the ten biggest clones make up 0.89%. Source material: memory CD4+ T cells from PBMCs. Regarding subset: CD45RA-negative fraction. These TCRs come from a man in his late teens or twenties in good health. Some clones in this sample may be carry-over from other donors' samples.

The genes are TRBV7-3 and TRBJ1-2; D unresolved. V dropped 5 bases and J dropped 4 bases, with 17 bases sitting between them. CDR1 SGHTA and CDR2 FQGTGA come from the germline V gene. The CDR3 sequence is 15 residues long. This chain's CDR3 is CASSRDPITRYGYTF. In nucleotides, the CDR3 is TGTGCCAGCAGCCGCGACCCGATCACCCGCTATGGCTACACCTTC.

The genes are TRBV7-6 and TRBJ2-2, with D possibly TRBD1 on 5 matching bases. The germline CDR1 and CDR2 sequences are SGHVS and FNYEAQ. This CDR3 region has 15 residues. The V gene lost 4 bases and the J gene lost 0 bases, with 9 bases spanning the gap. The CDR3 nucleotides are TGTGCCAGCAGCTGGGGCAGTCCGAACACCGGGGAGCTGTTTTTT. Its translation is CASSWGSPNTGELFF.

This chain uses TRBV5-1 with TRBJ2-7; 9 bases are a match to TRBD2. This CDR3 spans 14 amino acids. CDR1 SGHRS and CDR2 YFSETQ come from the germline V gene. The J segment lost 5 bases and the V segment lost 1 base, leaving 4 bases of the junction unmatched. Here the CDR3 DNA reads TGCGCCAGCAGCTTGATAGGCGGGAGGGACGAGCAGTACTTC. Amino acids: CASSLIGGRDEQYF. Full variable domain (missing parts from reference TRBV5-1 and TRBJ2-7): KAGVTQTPRYLIKTRGQQVTLSCSPISGHRSVSWYQQTPGQGLQFLFEYFSETQRNKGNFPGRFSGRQFSNSRSEMNVSTLELGDSALYLCASSLIGGRDEQYFGPGTRLTVT.

This chain links TRBV13 with TRBJ2-2; D gene ambiguous. V was shortened by 4 bases and J by 6 bases, with 12 bases between the two germline ends. Germline V lookup: CDR1 PRHDT, CDR2 FYEKMQ (reference sequence). The CDR3 extends over 14 amino acids. CDR3 coding DNA: TGTGCCAGCAGCTATAACAGTCGCCCCGGGGAGCTGTTTTTT. Its translation: CASSYNSRPGELFF.

This clone came up many times. Other nucleotide sequences in the sample specify the same CDR3. The rearrangement links TRBV2 to TRBJ2-7; 12 bases map to TRBD2. CDR1 is SNHLY and CDR2 is FYNNEI in the germline V gene. CDR3 size: 12 residues. Losses at the gene ends were 8 bases for V and 6 bases for J; bases not matched to a gene: 2. CDR3 sequence: CASGGLAGEQYF. The CDR3 DNA reads as TGTGCCAGCGGGGGACTAGCGGGCGAGCAGTACTTC.

This clone was seen more than once but under ten times. The chain uses TRBV7-2 and TRBJ1-1; 8 bases are shared with TRBD1. This CDR3 spans 14 amino acids. J was trimmed by 6 bases and V by 5 bases; bases with no gene match: 8. Per germline, CDR1 SGHTA and CDR2 FQGNSA. In DNA form, the CDR3 reads TGTGCCAGCAGCAACCGACAGGGGTGGGCTGAAGCTTTCTTT. It translates to CASSNRQGWAEAFF.

The table lists this clone with a few counts. The genes are TRBV2 and TRBJ1-6, with no clear D. Germline V gives CDR1 SNHLY, CDR2 FYNNEI. Trimming removed 3 bases from V and 7 bases from J, with 10 bases in between. This CDR3 spans 14 amino acids. The CDR3 nucleotides read TGTGCCAGCAGTGATCAGGTTCCGAATTCACCCCTCCACTTT. Translated, it gives CASSDQVPNSPLHF.

J is TRBJ2-7 and V is TRBV28, with D possibly being TRBD2 (6 bases). The CDR3 is 11 residues long. In germline, CDR1 is MDHEN, CDR2 SYDVKM. V lost 2 bases and J lost 9, with 8 bases in between. CDR3 sequence: CASSLLGGQYF. In nucleotides, the CDR3 is TGTGCCAGCAGTTTACTGGGAGGGCAGTACTTC.

This clone has ten or more counts. This chain links TRBV7-2 with TRBJ1-2, with D perhaps TRBD1 (5 bases). Between the trimmed V and J ends, which lost 4 bases and 5 bases, there was a span of 29 bases. This CDR3 is built from 19 residues. The germline V gene has CDR1 SGHTA and CDR2 FQGNSA. CDR3 nucleotide sequence: TGTGCCAGCAGCTCTACGATTATAGGGGCACCGGTATCACCTTATGGCTACACCTTC. As protein: CASSSTIIGAPVSPYGYTF.

The chain carries TRBV5-1 and TRBJ1-5; TRBD1 is a possible D gene (5 bases). From germline, CDR1 is SGHRS and CDR2 YFSETQ. The CDR3 is 13 amino acids. With 1 base removed from V and 6 bases from J, the gap between germline ends came to 8 bases. The CDR3 here is CASSLWGTQPQHF. The CDR3 DNA is TGCGCCAGCAGCTTGTGGGGGACTCAGCCCCAGCATTTT.

The chain employs TRBV30 and TRBJ2-3; D unclear. The V and J ends lost 5 bases and 5 bases respectively, with 11 bases between them. The CDR3 loop spans 12 amino acids. The germline V gene has CDR1 GTSNPN and CDR2 SVGIG (reference sequence). The CDR3 coding sequence is TGTGCCTGGGGTCCCCAGAGAGATACGCAGTATTTT. Its protein product is CAWGPQRDTQYF.

Of note for this clone: The sample carries other DNA sequences with the same CDR3. This rearrangement joins TRBV7-9 to TRBJ2-5; D not certain. V lost 4 bases, J lost 4 bases, and 4 bases lay in between. CDR1 SEHNR and CDR2 FQNEAQ come from the germline V gene (reference sequence). CDR3 length equals 11 residues. This chain's CDR3 is CASSSRETQYF. DNA for the CDR3: TGTGCCAGCAGCTCCAGAGAGACCCAGTACTTC. Drawing the rest from reference TRBV7-9 and TRBJ2-5, the complete variable domain is DTGVSQNPRHKITKRGQNVTFRCDPISEHNRLYWYRQTLGQGPEFLTYFQNEAQLEKSRLLSDRFSAERPKGSFSTLEIQRTEQGDSAMYLCASSSRETQYFGPGTRLLVL.

J is TRBJ2-2 and V is TRBV27; 8 positions agree with TRBD1. CDR1 is MNHEY and CDR2 is SMNVEV in the germline V gene (reference sequence). Trimming at V came to 6 bases and at J to 2 bases, leaving 2 bases not matched to a gene. The CDR3 contains 14 residues. The CDR3 sequence is CASRGQANTGELFF. The CDR3, as DNA: TGTGCCAGCAGGGGACAGGCTAACACCGGGGAGCTGTTTTTT.

The chain uses TRBV7-2 and TRBJ1-4; D is unclear. Germline lookup yields CDR1 SGHTA and CDR2 FQGNSA. V was trimmed by 4 bases and J by 4 bases, leaving 7 bases between them. This CDR3 is built from 13 residues. CDR3 protein: CASSYGGNEKLFF. CDR3 DNA: TGTGCCAGCAGCTACGGAGGTAATGAAAAACTGTTTTTT. Full variable domain (remainder filled in from reference TRBV7-2 and TRBJ1-4): GAGVSQSPSNKVTEKGKDVELRCDPISGHTALYWYRQSLGQGLEFLIYFQGNSAPDKSGLPSDRFSAERTGGSVSTLTIQRTQQEDSAVYLCASSYGGNEKLFFGSGTQLSVL.